A single sample gave rise to the 18 T cell receptor beta chains below, sequenced in a study of cytomegalovirus exposure and HLA in healthy donors. The PCR employed 60 Vbeta primers together with 13 Jbeta primers. Sequencing was performed with immunoSEQ multiplex PCR; in TCRdb, only in-frame clones are kept and a portion is missing. The sample shows about 190,000 clones, 87% of them seen only once. Sequencing was done on a sample of PBMCs. The receptor source for this set is a man aged 25 to 40 in good health and CMV-seronegative.

The rearrangement links TRBV7-9 to TRBJ2-7; D unclear. V was clipped by 5 bases and J by 9 bases, with 20 bases between them. CDR3 length: 14 amino acids. The germline V gene has CDR1 SEHNR and CDR2 FQNEAQ (reference sequence). CDR3 in DNA: TGTGCCAGCAGCCCCAACGACGCCCCGCGGAGGCAGTACTTC. Protein: CASSPNDAPRRQYF. The whole variable domain, filled in from reference TRBV7-9 and TRBJ2-7, reads DTGVSQNPRHKITKRGQNVTFRCDPISEHNRLYWYRQTLGQGPEFLTYFQNEAQLEKSRLLSDRFSAERPKGSFSTLEIQRTEQGDSAMYLCASSPNDAPRRQYFGPGTRLTVT.

Only one count was recorded for this clone. This sequence joins TRBV2 and TRBJ1-4; TRBD1 matches at 7 bases. CDR3 length: 17 amino acids. The germline gives CDR1 SNHLY, CDR2 FYNNEI. V was clipped by 3 bases and J by 8 bases; unmatched bases: 15. The CDR3 DNA reads TGTGCCAGCAGTGATGCGCTTAGGGGGCTGGCTGGGGAAAAACTGTTTTTT. This gives the protein CASSDALRGLAGEKLFF.

The V and J genes are TRBV13 and TRBJ1-2; 10 nucleotides agree with TRBD1. The CDR3 runs to 15 residues. Losses at the gene ends were 5 bases for V and 6 bases for J; bases not matched to a gene: 9. Per germline, CDR1 PRHDT and CDR2 FYEKMQ (reference sequence). The CDR3: CASSPGQGVSNGYTF. CDR3 DNA sequence: TGTGCCAGCAGCCCAGGACAGGGGGTCTCCAATGGCTACACCTTC.

This clone was counted a few times. The V gene is TRBV19, the J gene TRBJ2-1; D is perhaps TRBD2 (5 bases). Germline V gene sequence: CDR1 LNHDA, CDR2 SQIVND (reference sequence). This CDR3 has 13 amino acids. V was clipped by 9 bases and J by 1 base, with 10 bases between them. DNA of the CDR3: TGTGCCAGCGGGATCTCGTCCTACAATGAGCAGTTCTTC. This translates into CASGISSYNEQFF. The variable domain in full, completed from reference TRBV19 and TRBJ2-1, reads DGGITQSPKYLFRKEGQNVTLSCEQNLNHDAMYWYRQDPGQGLRLIYYSQIVNDFQKGDIAEGYSVSREKKESFPLTVTSAQKNPTAFYLCASGISSYNEQFFGPGTRLTVL.

This clone was observed a few times. J is TRBJ1-4 and V is TRBV18; D remains ambiguous. With 3 bases removed from V and 8 bases from J, the gap between germline ends came to 10 bases. CDR3 size: 13 residues. The germline CDR1 and CDR2 sequences are KGHSH and LQKENI. CDR3 residues: CASSPRTEEKLFF. CDR3 DNA sequence: TGTGCCAGCTCACCTCGGACTGAGGAAAAACTGTTTTTT.

The sample holds one count of this clone. This chain links TRBV27 with TRBJ2-3; D is perhaps TRBD2 (6 bases). The CDR3 runs to 12 residues. V lost 3 bases and J lost 14, with 15 bases in between. Germline loops: CDR1 MNHEY, CDR2 SMNVEV (reference sequence). The CDR3 reads CASSFSGTPGYF. The CDR3 DNA is TGTGCCAGCAGTTTTTCCGGGACTCCGGGGTATTTT.

J is TRBJ2-2 and V is TRBV19, with D perhaps TRBD2 (5 bases). In germline, CDR1 is LNHDA, CDR2 SQIVND (reference sequence). The CDR3 has 15 amino acids. The germline V and J ends were trimmed by 7 bases and 5 bases, with 17 bases remaining between them. CDR3 in DNA: TGTGCCAGTAACCCTGGAGGAAGTTGGACCGGGGAGCTGTTTTTT. Encoded protein: CASNPGGSWTGELFF. The full variable domain, rest sourced from reference TRBV19 and TRBJ2-2, is DGGITQSPKYLFRKEGQNVTLSCEQNLNHDAMYWYRQDPGQGLRLIYYSQIVNDFQKGDIAEGYSVSREKKESFPLTVTSAQKNPTAFYLCASNPGGSWTGELFFGEGSRLTVL.

J is TRBJ2-5 and V is TRBV6-5, with D tentatively TRBD2 (5 bases). Trimming removed 1 base from V and 2 bases from J, with 14 bases in between. The germline gives CDR1 MNHEY, CDR2 SVGAGI. This CDR3 is 16 amino acids long. The CDR3 DNA sequence: TGTGCCAGCAGTTACTGGCGGACTCACCTTCAAGAGACCCAGTACTTC. It is translated as CASSYWRTHLQETQYF.

J is TRBJ1-1 and V is TRBV5-1; 7 bases match TRBD1. Germline lookup yields CDR1 SGHRS and CDR2 YFSETQ. The CDR3 is 14 amino acids. The trim removed 3 bases at V and 12 bases at J, leaving 14 bases unmatched. CDR3 DNA sequence: TGCGCCAGCAGCTGGTCCGGGACAGTCAACCAACCTTTCTTT. Its translation: CASSWSGTVNQPFF.

The chain recombines TRBV2 with TRBJ2-4; tentative D call: TRBD2 (5 bases). Germline V gene lookup returns CDR1 SNHLY and CDR2 FYNNEI. The length of the CDR3 is 18 residues. V lost 0 bases, J lost 0 bases, and 15 bases lay in between. CDR3 DNA: TGTGCCAGCAGTGAAGCGCTTCAGGCAGGACTAGCCAAAAACATTCAGTACTTC. It codes for CASSEALQAGLAKNIQYF.

This chain joins TRBV15 and TRBJ2-7, with D possibly TRBD1 on 6 matching bases. The CDR3 is made up of 14 amino acids. Germline loops: CDR1 LNHNV, CDR2 YYDKDF (reference sequence). V lost 6 bases and J lost 2, with 14 bases in between. The CDR3 loop is CATRDTGSTYEQYF. CDR3 DNA: TGTGCCACCAGGGATACAGGGTCAACCTACGAGCAGTACTTC.

The chain combines TRBV4-3 with TRBJ2-1, with D perhaps matching TRBD1 (6 bases). CDR3 length equals 16 residues. From germline, CDR1 is LGHNA and CDR2 YSLEER. Trimming stripped 0 bases from V and 3 bases from J, with 12 bases between. Here the CDR3 reads CASSQDRAGDYNEQFF. For the CDR3, the DNA is TGCGCCAGCAGCCAAGATCGGGCAGGGGACTACAATGAGCAGTTCTTC.

The chain joins TRBV14 to TRBJ2-5; 7 positions agree with TRBD2. The DNA end is a closer match to TRBJ2-7, so the J assignment may be wrong. The germline V gene encodes CDR1 SGHDN and CDR2 FVKESK. The CDR3 is 15 residues long. The CDR3 spells CASSQDAGVPYEQYF. CDR3 coding DNA: TGTGCCAGCAGCCAAGATGCGGGAGTTCCCTACGAGCAGTACTTC.

V usage is TRBV21-1 and J usage is TRBJ1-1; TRBD1, the table's D call, lacks a check against the DNA. TRBV21-1 is a recognized pseudogene. The CDR3 loop spans 17 amino acids. CDR3 loop: CASSPLARRTGDTEAFF. CDR3 DNA: TGTGCCAGCAGCCCCCTAGCGCGCAGGACAGGGGACACTGAAGCTTTCTTT.

This clone was recorded only once. This sequence joins TRBV30 and TRBJ2-7; possibly TRBD2 for D (5 bases). V shed 4 bases and J shed 5 bases, with 18 bases lying between them. CDR3 length equals 14 residues. Germline CDR1 GTSNPN, CDR2 SVGIG (reference sequence). CDR3 amino acids: CAWTYGGAIDEQYF. The CDR3 nucleotides read TGTGCCTGGACCTATGGAGGAGCGATTGACGAGCAGTACTTC.

This chain links TRBV30 with TRBJ2-1; 9 bases line up with TRBD2. V gave up 4 bases and J gave up 0 bases; unmatched junction bases: 4. This CDR3 region has 15 residues. CDR1 is GTSNPN, CDR2 SVGIG, per germline (reference sequence). The CDR3 DNA follows: TGTGCCTGGAATCCTAGCGGGATCTCCTACAATGAGCAGTTCTTC. Amino acids: CAWNPSGISYNEQFF.

V usage is TRBV28 and J usage is TRBJ2-5; 10 nucleotides match TRBD1. V shed 3 bases and J 3 bases; nucleotides not matched to a gene: 4. CDR1 is MDHEN and CDR2 is SYDVKM in the germline V gene. The CDR3 extends over 15 amino acids. CDR3 sequence reads: CASSFLGTGEETQYF. The CDR3 nucleotides read TGTGCCAGCAGTTTTTTAGGGACAGGGGAAGAGACCCAGTACTTC.

The chain employs TRBV2 and TRBJ2-3; tentative D call: TRBD2 (6 bases). The V gene's germline CDR1 is SNHLY and CDR2 FYNNEI. The CDR3 totals 14 residues. V was pared by 5 bases and J by 2 bases, with 11 bases between. The CDR3 sequence is CASSSGLNTDTQYF. The CDR3 region has the DNA TGTGCCAGCAGTTCTGGACTAAACACAGATACGCAGTATTTT.